A single sample is the source of the 2 T cell receptor beta chains below, sequenced in a study of blood T cell repertoires in COVID-19 (dated by TCRdb to about 2020). The library came from the immunoSEQ multiplex PCR assay. TCRdb's version of the immuneACCESS table is confined to in-frame rearrangements and falls short of the full clone set. An unresolved V gene accounts for under half of the shortfall where checked; the remainder is of unknown origin. This sample holds under 40,000 clones; approximately 95% were observed only once. Over 0.85% of the sample is taken by the ten largest. Sequencing was done on a sample of peripheral blood. The source of these receptors is a male donor with active COVID-19.

The genes are TRBV11-3 and TRBJ2-7; TRBD1 might be the D (6 bases). The CDR3 extends over 14 amino acids. Trimming took off 5 bases at V and 3 bases at J, with 14 bases between the two ends. Germline V gene data show CDR1 as SGHNT and CDR2 as YENEEA. The CDR3 nucleotides are TGTGCCAGCAGCCCCCGAACAGGGCACTACGAGCAGTACTTC. Protein sequence: CASSPRTGHYEQYF.

V is TRBV27 and J is TRBJ1-4; weak D call: TRBD1 (6 bases). This CDR3 is 15 amino acids long. From germline, CDR1 is MNHEY and CDR2 SMNVEV (reference sequence). The V end was cut by 6 bases, the J end by 8 bases, with 19 bases between. This CDR3 reads CASSRPGGLGEKLFF. DNA for the CDR3: TGTGCCAGCAGCCGGCCGGGGGGCTTAGGAGAAAAACTGTTTTTT.